This T cell receptor beta chain was captured in a study of immune evolution from preneoplasia to lung adenocarcinoma. Macro-dissection enriched premalignant or tumor cells before nucleic acid extraction. Details on this clone: As yet, its antigen is unknown.

Study-level points and caveats: Clonality was highest in normal lung, lower in later-stage lesions apparently. From normal lung to invasive adenocarcinoma, top clone frequencies appeared to decrease.

CDR1 is SGHVS, CDR2 FNYEAQ, per germline. The CDR3 loop spans 13 amino acids. V lost 5 bases, J lost 7 bases, and 9 bases lay in between. Libraries were prepared by immunoSEQ multiplex PCR; TCRdb keeps only in-frame clonotypes and omits some of them. The sample lists 2,500 to 3,500 clones, about 87% occurring once. Material: FFPE invasive lung adenocarcinoma tissue. The clonotype comes from a person between 70 and 80 years old with invasive lung adenocarcinoma. The V call is TRBV7-6, the J call TRBJ1-6, with D possibly being TRBD1 (5 bases). DNA for the CDR3: TGTGCCAGCAGCGGAACAGGAAATTCACCCCTCCACTTT. Protein product: CASSGTGNSPLHF.